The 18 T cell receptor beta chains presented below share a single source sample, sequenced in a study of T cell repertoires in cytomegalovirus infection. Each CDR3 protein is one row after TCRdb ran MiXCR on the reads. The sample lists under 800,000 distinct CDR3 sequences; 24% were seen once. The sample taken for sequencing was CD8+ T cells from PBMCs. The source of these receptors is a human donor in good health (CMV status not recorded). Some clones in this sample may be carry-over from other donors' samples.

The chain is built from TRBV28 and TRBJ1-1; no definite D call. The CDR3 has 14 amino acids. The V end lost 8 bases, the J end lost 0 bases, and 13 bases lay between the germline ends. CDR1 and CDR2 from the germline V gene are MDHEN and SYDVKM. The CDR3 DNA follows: TGTGCCAGCGAGGGCCCAGGCTTGAACACTGAAGCTTTCTTT. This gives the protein CASEGPGLNTEAFF. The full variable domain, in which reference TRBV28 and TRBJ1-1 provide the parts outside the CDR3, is DVKVTQSSRYLVKRTGEKVFLECVQDMDHENMFWYRQDPGLGLRLIYFSYDVKMKEKGDIPEGYSVSREKKERFSLILESASTNQTSMYLCASEGPGLNTEAFFGQGTRLTVV.

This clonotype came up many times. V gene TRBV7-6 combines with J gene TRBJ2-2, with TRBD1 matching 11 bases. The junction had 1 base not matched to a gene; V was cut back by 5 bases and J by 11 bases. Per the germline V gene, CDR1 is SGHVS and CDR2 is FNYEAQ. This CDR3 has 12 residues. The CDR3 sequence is CASSRTGGELFF. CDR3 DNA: TGTGCCAGCAGCCGGACAGGGGGCGAGCTGTTTTTT.

CDR3 sequence: CAGTWDRVYGTEAFF. The DNA of the CDR3 is TGTGCCGGCACCTGGGACAGGGTCTATGGCACTGAAGCTTTCTTT. The chain combines TRBV12-3 or TRBV12-4 with TRBJ1-1; 9 positions match TRBD1. Trimming removed 11 bases from V and 4 bases from J; junction bases left unmatched: 14. CDR3 size: 15 residues.

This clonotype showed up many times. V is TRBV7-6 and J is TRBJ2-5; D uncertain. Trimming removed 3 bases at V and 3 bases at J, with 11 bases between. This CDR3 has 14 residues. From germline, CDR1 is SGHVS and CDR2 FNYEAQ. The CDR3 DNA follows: TGTGCCAGCAGCTTCTGGGCCCCCGAAGAGACCCAGTACTTC. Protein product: CASSFWAPEETQYF.

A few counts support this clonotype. The CDR3: CSARDSGQGASQPQHF. The CDR3 DNA is TGCAGTGCTAGAGATTCGGGACAGGGGGCTTCGCAGCCCCAGCATTTT. V and J are TRBV20-1 and TRBJ1-5; 12 bases map to TRBD1. Germline CDR1 reads DFQATT; CDR2 reads SNEGSKA (reference sequence). This CDR3 is built from 16 residues. With 0 bases clipped from V and 7 bases from J, the junction kept 7 bases outside the gene matches.

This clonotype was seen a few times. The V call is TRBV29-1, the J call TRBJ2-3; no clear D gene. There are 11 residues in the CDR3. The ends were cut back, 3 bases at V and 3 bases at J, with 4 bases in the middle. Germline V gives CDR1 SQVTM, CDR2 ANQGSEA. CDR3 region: CSVEVTDTQYF. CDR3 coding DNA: TGCAGCGTTGAGGTGACAGATACGCAGTATTTT.

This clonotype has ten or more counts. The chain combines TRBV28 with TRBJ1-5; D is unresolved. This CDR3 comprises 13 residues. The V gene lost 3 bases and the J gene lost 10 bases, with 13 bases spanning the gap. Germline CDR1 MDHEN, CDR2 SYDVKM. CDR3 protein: CASSFRGARPQHF. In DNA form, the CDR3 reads TGTGCCAGCAGTTTTCGGGGAGCACGACCCCAGCATTTT.

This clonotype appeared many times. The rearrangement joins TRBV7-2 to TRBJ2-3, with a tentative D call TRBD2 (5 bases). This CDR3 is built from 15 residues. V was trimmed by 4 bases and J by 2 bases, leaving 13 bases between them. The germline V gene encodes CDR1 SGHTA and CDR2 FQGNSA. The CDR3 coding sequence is TGTGCCAGCAGCTCCCCCGGGGTCCTCACAGATACGCAGTATTTT. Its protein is CASSSPGVLTDTQYF.

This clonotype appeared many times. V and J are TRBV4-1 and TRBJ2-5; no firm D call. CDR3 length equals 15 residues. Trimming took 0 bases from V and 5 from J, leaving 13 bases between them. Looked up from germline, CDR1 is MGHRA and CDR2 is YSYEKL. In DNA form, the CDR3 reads TGCGCCAGCAGCCAAGAGTTACGCCCGTCGGAGACCCAGTACTTC. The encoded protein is CASSQELRPSETQYF.

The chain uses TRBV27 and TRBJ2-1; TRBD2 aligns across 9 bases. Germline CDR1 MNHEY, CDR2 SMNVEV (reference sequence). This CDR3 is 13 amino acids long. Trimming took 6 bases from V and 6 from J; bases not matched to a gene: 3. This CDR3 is CASRRGGRNEQFF. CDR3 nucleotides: TGTGCCAGCAGGCGGGGGGGCCGCAATGAGCAGTTCTTC.

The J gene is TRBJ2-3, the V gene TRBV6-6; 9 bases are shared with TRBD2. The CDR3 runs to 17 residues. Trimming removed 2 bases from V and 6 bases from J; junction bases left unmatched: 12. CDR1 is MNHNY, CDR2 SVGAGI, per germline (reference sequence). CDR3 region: CASSYPKERGAGDTQYF. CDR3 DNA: TGTGCCAGCAGTTACCCGAAGGAGCGGGGGGCCGGGGATACGCAGTATTTT.

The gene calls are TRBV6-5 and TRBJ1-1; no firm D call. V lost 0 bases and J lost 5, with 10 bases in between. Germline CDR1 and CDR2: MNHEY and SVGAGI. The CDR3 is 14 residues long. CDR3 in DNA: TGTGCCAGCAGTTACTCAGTGGGCGGAACTGAAGCTTTCTTT. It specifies CASSYSVGGTEAFF.

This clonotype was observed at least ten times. The DNA for the CDR3 is TGTGCCAGCAGACTCATCTCCTTACAGGGGGCAGGTGAGCAGTTCTTC. Protein product: CASRLISLQGAGEQFF. The chain couples TRBV12-3 or TRBV12-4 to TRBJ2-1; 9 nucleotides agree with TRBD1. The CDR3 loop spans 16 amino acids. J was trimmed by 9 bases and V by 6 bases; bases with no gene match: 15.

CDR3 bases: TGTGCCAGCAGCTCCGGACAGCGATGGGAGACCCAGTACTTC. Residues: CASSSGQRWETQYF. The chain carries TRBV7-9 and TRBJ2-5; a possible D gene is TRBD1 (6 bases). V lost 4 bases and J lost 5, with 14 bases in between. The CDR3 is made up of 14 amino acids. Germline-derived CDR1 and CDR2 are SEHNR and FQNEAQ (reference sequence).

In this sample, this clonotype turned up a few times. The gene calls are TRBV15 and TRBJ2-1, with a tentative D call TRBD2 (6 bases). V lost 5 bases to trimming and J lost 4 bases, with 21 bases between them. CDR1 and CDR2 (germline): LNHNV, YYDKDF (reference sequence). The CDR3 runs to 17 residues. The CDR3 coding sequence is TGTGCCACCAGCTCCAGTAGACTCGACGGGGGTTACAATGAGCAGTTCTTC. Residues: CATSSSRLDGGYNEQFF.

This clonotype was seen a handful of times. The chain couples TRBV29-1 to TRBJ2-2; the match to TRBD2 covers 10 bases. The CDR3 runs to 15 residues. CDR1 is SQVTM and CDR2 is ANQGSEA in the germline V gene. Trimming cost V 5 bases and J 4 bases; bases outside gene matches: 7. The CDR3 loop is CSVLSSGGATGELFF. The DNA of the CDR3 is TGCAGCGTTCTTTCGAGCGGGGGGGCCACCGGGGAGCTGTTTTTT.

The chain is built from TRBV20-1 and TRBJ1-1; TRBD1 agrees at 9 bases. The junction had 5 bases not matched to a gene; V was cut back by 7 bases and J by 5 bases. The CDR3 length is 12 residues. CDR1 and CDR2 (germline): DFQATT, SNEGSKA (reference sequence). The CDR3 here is CSVIDRGTEAFF. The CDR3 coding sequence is TGCAGTGTTATCGACAGGGGGACTGAAGCTTTCTTT.

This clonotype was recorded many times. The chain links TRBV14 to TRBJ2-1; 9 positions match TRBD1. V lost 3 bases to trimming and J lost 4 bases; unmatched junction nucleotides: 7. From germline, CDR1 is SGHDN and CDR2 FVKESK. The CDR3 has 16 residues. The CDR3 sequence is CASSHPGTGTYNEQFF. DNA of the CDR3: TGTGCCAGCAGCCATCCCGGGACAGGGACGTACAATGAGCAGTTCTTC.